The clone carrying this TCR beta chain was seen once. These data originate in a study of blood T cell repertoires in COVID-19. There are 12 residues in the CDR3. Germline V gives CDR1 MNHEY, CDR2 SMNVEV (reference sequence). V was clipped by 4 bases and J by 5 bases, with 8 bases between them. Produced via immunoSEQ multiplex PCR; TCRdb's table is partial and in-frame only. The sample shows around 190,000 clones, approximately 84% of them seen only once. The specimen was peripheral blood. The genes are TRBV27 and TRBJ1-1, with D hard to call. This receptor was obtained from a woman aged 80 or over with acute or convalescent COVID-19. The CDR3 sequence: CASSWPRTEAFF. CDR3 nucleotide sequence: TGTGCCAGCAGTTGGCCTAGGACTGAAGCTTTCTTT.